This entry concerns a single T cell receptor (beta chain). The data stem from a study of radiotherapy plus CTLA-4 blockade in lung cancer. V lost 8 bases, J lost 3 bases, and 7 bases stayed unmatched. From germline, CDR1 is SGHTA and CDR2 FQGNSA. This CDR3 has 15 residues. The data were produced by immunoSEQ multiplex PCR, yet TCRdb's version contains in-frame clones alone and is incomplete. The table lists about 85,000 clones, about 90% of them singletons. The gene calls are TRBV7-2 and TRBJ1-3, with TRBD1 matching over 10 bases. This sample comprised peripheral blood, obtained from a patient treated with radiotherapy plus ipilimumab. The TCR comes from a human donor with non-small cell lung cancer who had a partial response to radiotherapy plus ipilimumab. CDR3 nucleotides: TGTGCCAGCTCGAGACAGGGGGCGCTTGGAAACACCATATATTTT. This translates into CASSRQGALGNTIYF.